The 9 T cell receptor beta chains listed next were all sequenced from one sample in a study of blood T cell repertoires in COVID-19. TCRdb keeps only in-frame clones here, not all; method: immunoSEQ multiplex PCR. The sample yields 150,000 or so clones, around 90% seen once. Sample: PBMCs or T cells enriched from blood (not recorded which). The origin of the receptors is a woman aged 35 to 49 who had been exposed to COVID-19.

The V call is TRBV9, the J call TRBJ2-2, with 16 bases matching TRBD2. V lost 3 bases and J lost 3; bases outside the gene matches: 11. The CDR3 is made up of 20 amino acids. Looked up from germline, CDR1 is SGDLS and CDR2 is YYNGEE. The CDR3 protein is CASSADPGLAGGTDTGELFF. The CDR3 DNA follows: TGTGCCAGCAGCGCGGACCCGGGACTAGCGGGAGGGACGGACACCGGGGAGCTGTTTTTT. Variable domain in full (rest from reference TRBV9 and TRBJ2-2): DSGVTQTPKHLITATGQRVTLRCSPRSGDLSVYWYQQSLDQGLQFLIQYYNGEERAKGNILERFSAQQFPDLHSELNLSSLELGDSALYFCASSADPGLAGGTDTGELFFGEGSRLTVL.

This rearrangement joins TRBV7-9 to TRBJ2-3; 12 positions match TRBD1. The junction had 12 bases not matched to a gene; V was cut back by 7 bases and J by 4 bases. Germline V gene lookup returns CDR1 SEHNR and CDR2 FQNEAQ (reference sequence). The CDR3 extends over 17 amino acids. The CDR3 loop reads CASTPGTGGNWADTQYF. The CDR3 region has the DNA TGTGCCAGCACCCCCGGGACAGGGGGCAATTGGGCAGATACGCAGTATTTT. The entire variable domain, with the rest obtained from reference TRBV7-9 and TRBJ2-3, is as follows: DTGVSQNPRHKITKRGQNVTFRCDPISEHNRLYWYRQTLGQGPEFLTYFQNEAQLEKSRLLSDRFSAERPKGSFSTLEIQRTEQGDSAMYLCASTPGTGGNWADTQYFGPGTRLTVL.

V is TRBV19 and J is TRBJ1-1, with 9 bases that match TRBD1. CDR3 length equals 15 residues. Germline loops: CDR1 LNHDA, CDR2 SQIVND (reference sequence). V shed 5 bases and J 5 bases; nucleotides not matched to a gene: 9. For the CDR3, the DNA is TGTGCCAGTAGTCGACAGGGGGTCAGGGGAACTGAAGCTTTCTTT. Translating it yields CASSRQGVRGTEAFF.

V usage is TRBV5-1 and J usage is TRBJ1-1; D not certain. Germline-derived CDR1 and CDR2 are SGHRS and YFSETQ. Trimming cost V 0 bases and J 0 bases, with 6 bases left between them. The CDR3 is 14 residues long. The CDR3 DNA reads as TGCGCCAGCAGCTTGGGTATATTGAACACTGAAGCTTTCTTT. As protein: CASSLGILNTEAFF.

The chain employs TRBV5-1 and TRBJ1-1, with D possibly TRBD1 on 5 matching bases. Trimming took off 7 bases at V and 6 bases at J, with 13 bases between the two ends. From germline, CDR1 is SGHRS and CDR2 YFSETQ. This CDR3 has 12 residues. CDR3 coding DNA: TGCGCCAGCTCGGCAGGGTGGGCTGAAGCTTTCTTT. Its protein is CASSAGWAEAFF.

The gene calls are TRBV2 and TRBJ1-2, with a weak D call TRBD1 (6 bases). CDR3 size: 11 residues. Germline lookup yields CDR1 SNHLY and CDR2 FYNNEI. The V end lost 4 bases, the J end lost 7 bases, and 7 bases lay between the germline ends. The CDR3 DNA is TGTGCCAGCAGTGCAGGGGTTGGCTACACCTTC. Encoded protein: CASSAGVGYTF.

The CDR3 nucleotides are TGTGCCATTTCGGGACAGGGCTCTGGAAACACCATATATTTT. Translation gives CAISGQGSGNTIYF. The J gene is TRBJ1-3, the V gene TRBV6-5; 9 nucleotides align to TRBD1. Unmatched junction bases numbered 4, after V lost 10 bases and J lost 0 bases. Germline V CDR1 and CDR2: MNHEY, SVGAGI. This CDR3 contains 14 residues.

This rearrangement joins TRBV23-1 to TRBJ2-7; perhaps TRBD1 as D (5 bases). TRBV23-1 is labeled an ORF, and its function is uncertain. V was cut by 3 bases and J by 6 bases, with 21 bases left in between. CDR3 length equals 16 residues. The CDR3 DNA reads as TGCGCCAGCAGTCAGAACACCAATCCATTAAGGGGCGAGCAGTACTTC. Amino acids: CASSQNTNPLRGEQYF.

CDR3 coding DNA: TGTGCCAGCAGGGGGGGAGCCTATGGCGATGAGCAGTTCTTC. It is translated as CASRGGAYGDEQFF. This chain joins TRBV27 and TRBJ2-1; TRBD2 is a possible D gene (6 bases). Germline CDR1 and CDR2: MNHEY and SMNVEV (reference sequence). V was trimmed by 6 bases and J by 8 bases, leaving 17 bases between them. The CDR3 is 14 residues long.